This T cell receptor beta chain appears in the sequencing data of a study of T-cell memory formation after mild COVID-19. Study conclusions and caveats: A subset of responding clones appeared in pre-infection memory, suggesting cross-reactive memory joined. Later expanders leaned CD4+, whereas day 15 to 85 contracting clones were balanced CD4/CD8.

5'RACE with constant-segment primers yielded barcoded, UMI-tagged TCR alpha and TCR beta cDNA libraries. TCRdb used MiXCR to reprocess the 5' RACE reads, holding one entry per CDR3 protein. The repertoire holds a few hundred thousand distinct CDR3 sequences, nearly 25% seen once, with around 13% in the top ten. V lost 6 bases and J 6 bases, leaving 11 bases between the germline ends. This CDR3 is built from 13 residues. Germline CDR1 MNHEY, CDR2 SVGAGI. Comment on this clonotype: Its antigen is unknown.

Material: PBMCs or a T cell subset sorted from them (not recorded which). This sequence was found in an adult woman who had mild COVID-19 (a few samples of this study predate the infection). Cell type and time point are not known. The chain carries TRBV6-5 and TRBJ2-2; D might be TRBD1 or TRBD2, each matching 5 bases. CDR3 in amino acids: CASSPWGSGELFF. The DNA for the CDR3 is TGTGCCAGCAGCCCCTGGGGGTCCGGGGAGCTGTTTTTT.